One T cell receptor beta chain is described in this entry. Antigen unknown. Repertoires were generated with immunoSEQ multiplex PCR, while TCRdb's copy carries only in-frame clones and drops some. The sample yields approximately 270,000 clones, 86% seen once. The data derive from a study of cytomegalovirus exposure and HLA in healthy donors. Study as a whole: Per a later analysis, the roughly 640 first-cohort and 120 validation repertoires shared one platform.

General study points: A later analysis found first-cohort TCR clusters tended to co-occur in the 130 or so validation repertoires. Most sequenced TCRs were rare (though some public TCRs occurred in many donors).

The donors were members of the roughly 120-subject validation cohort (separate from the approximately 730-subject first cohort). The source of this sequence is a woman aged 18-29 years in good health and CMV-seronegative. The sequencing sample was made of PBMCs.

The CDR3 spells CASSDTSGGPYNEQFF. The CDR3 region has the DNA TGTGCCAGCAGCGATACTAGCGGGGGACCCTACAATGAGCAGTTCTTC. The V gene is TRBV11-2, the J gene TRBJ2-1, with 11 bases fitting TRBD2. Looked up from germline, CDR1 is SGHAT and CDR2 is FQNNGV. This CDR3 comprises 16 residues. With V trimmed by 5 bases and J by 2 bases, 5 bases remained unmatched.